The T cell receptor beta chain described here comes from a study of Graves' ophthalmopathy and Graves' hyperthyroidism. Study conclusions and caveats: Blood shared most expanded thyroid clonotypes above 0.001 frequency.

Many counts were recorded for this clonotype. Antigen unknown. The sequenced template was RNA, covering the TCR beta CDR3 region. A first-round RT-PCR used HTBI primers, followed by a second-round multiplex PCR. In TCRdb, the multiplex PCR reads were re-called with MiXCR into one record per CDR3 protein. Of about 370,000 distinct CDR3 sequences detected, approximately 18% appear once; the ten largest clones hold roughly 2.6%. Stable hyperthyroid donors showed no ophthalmopathy during 18 months follow-up. The germline V gene encodes CDR1 DFQATT and CDR2 SNEGSKA (reference sequence). The ends were cut back, 4 bases at V and 4 bases at J, with 10 bases in the middle. The CDR3 totals 12 residues.

This sequence originates from an adult woman with stable Graves' hyperthyroidism. Sample: peripheral blood. The chain recombines TRBV20-1 with TRBJ1-1; D uncertain. CDR3 in DNA: TGCAGTGCTAAAATCGGTAGCACTGAAGCTTTCTTT. Its translation: CSAKIGSTEAFF.